The 15 T cell receptor beta chains below were found in one sample sequenced in a study of blood T cell repertoires in COVID-19. Sequencing used immunoSEQ multiplex PCR; TCRdb keeps in-frame clones, though not all of them. Among more than 85,000 clones, about 88% were seen once, and the ten largest hold about 2.7%. Source material: peripheral blood. The receptors stem from a woman older than 75 with acute or convalescent COVID-19.

J is TRBJ2-2 and V is TRBV24-1; TRBD2 matches 15 bases. The CDR3 runs 17 residues. V lost 4 bases, J lost 5 bases, and 4 bases stayed unmatched. The germline V gene has CDR1 KGHDR and CDR2 SFDVKD. The CDR3 loop reads CATSDAGTSGGTGELFF. In DNA form, the CDR3 reads TGTGCCACCAGTGACGCTGGGACTAGCGGGGGGACCGGGGAGCTGTTTTTT.

The gene calls are TRBV7-9 and TRBJ2-7; TRBD2 matches at 9 bases. Germline V gene data show CDR1 as SEHNR and CDR2 as FQNEAQ (reference sequence). This CDR3 spans 17 amino acids. The V and J ends lost 4 bases and 3 bases, in that order; junction bases with no gene match: 13. CDR3 DNA sequence: TGTGCCAGCAGCTCGCCCCAACTAGCGGGTGGGCTCTACGAGCAGTACTTC. It is translated as CASSSPQLAGGLYEQYF.

V is TRBV18 and J is TRBJ2-7, with D perhaps TRBD2 (5 bases). The V gene's germline CDR1 is KGHSH and CDR2 LQKENI. This CDR3 has 14 residues. Trimming left V 0 bases short and J 2 bases short, with 8 bases between. For the CDR3, the DNA is TGTGCCAGCTCACCACCGCCCGGGACCTACGAGCAGTACTTC. It encodes CASSPPPGTYEQYF.

This clone was counted only a few times. The CDR3 DNA sequence: TGTGCCAGCAGTTTTGGGGCCGAAATGCGCACTGAAGCTTTCTTT. This codes for CASSFGAEMRTEAFF. The chain carries TRBV27 and TRBJ1-1, with D tentatively TRBD1 (5 bases). This CDR3 is built from 15 residues. V lost 3 bases, J lost 4 bases, and 15 bases lay in between. Germline-derived CDR1 and CDR2 are MNHEY and SMNVEV (reference sequence).

The rearrangement links TRBV4-1 to TRBJ2-2; perhaps TRBD1 as D (5 bases). This CDR3 comprises 16 residues. Trimming removed 2 bases from V and 5 bases from J, with 15 bases in between. Germline lookup yields CDR1 MGHRA and CDR2 YSYEKL. CDR3 bases: TGCGCCAGCAGCCAACAAAACTTCAGGGTTACCGGGGAGCTGTTTTTT. This translates into CASSQQNFRVTGELFF.

The rearrangement links TRBV27 to TRBJ2-3; maybe TRBD2 (6 bases). Looked up from germline, CDR1 is MNHEY and CDR2 is SMNVEV (reference sequence). The CDR3 spans 14 residues. V was cut by 3 bases and J by 2 bases, with 9 bases left in between. The CDR3 coding sequence is TGTGCCAGCAGTTTCGCGGGACCCACAGATACGCAGTATTTT. Its protein is CASSFAGPTDTQYF.

This sequence joins TRBV19 and TRBJ2-2; tentative D call: TRBD1 (6 bases). The V and J ends lost 4 bases and 3 bases respectively, with 9 bases between them. This CDR3 has 14 residues. Looked up from germline, CDR1 is LNHDA and CDR2 is SQIVND (reference sequence). CDR3 region: CASSNTGYTGELFF. In nucleotides, the CDR3 is TGTGCCAGTAGTAATACAGGGTACACCGGGGAGCTGTTTTTT.

The chain links TRBV19 to TRBJ1-4; the D is unclear. The CDR3 extends over 13 amino acids. Germline V gene lookup returns CDR1 LNHDA and CDR2 SQIVND (reference sequence). V was cut by 1 base and J by 7 bases, with 7 bases left in between. CDR3 sequence (DNA): TGTGCCAGTAGTATAGCCCACACTGAAAAACTGTTTTTT. It specifies CASSIAHTEKLFF.

This clone was counted only a few times. The rearrangement links TRBV7-8 to TRBJ2-3; 8 bases map to TRBD2. The germline V gene has CDR1 SGHVS and CDR2 FQNEAQ. After removal of 5 bases from V and 0 bases from J, the junction contained 4 bases not matched to a gene. CDR3 length: 15 residues. CDR3: CASSRLAPSTDTQYF. As DNA, the CDR3 is TGTGCCAGCAGCCGACTAGCGCCTAGCACAGATACGCAGTATTTT.

This chain connects TRBV27 to TRBJ1-2; 9 bases align to TRBD1. The CDR3 has 15 amino acids. Germline-derived CDR1 and CDR2 are MNHEY and SMNVEV (reference sequence). The junction had 9 bases not matched to a gene; V was cut back by 2 bases and J by 8 bases. CDR3 sequence reads: CASSLRGQGSSGYTF. In DNA, the CDR3 is TGTGCCAGCAGTTTACGGGGACAGGGTTCGAGCGGCTACACCTTC.

The table lists this clone with a count of one. This chain connects TRBV12-5 to TRBJ2-3; possibly TRBD1 for D (6 bases). The CDR3 has 12 residues. CDR1 and CDR2 (germline): LGHNT, FRNRAP. The germline V and J ends were trimmed by 1 base and 9 bases, with 8 bases remaining between them. In nucleotides, the CDR3 is TGTGCTAGTGGTTTGGACAGGGTGACGCAGTATTTT. Translating gives CASGLDRVTQYF.

This clone was observed a handful of times. The chain employs TRBV6-5 and TRBJ1-2; D might be TRBD1 (5 bases). The germline CDR1 and CDR2 sequences are MNHEY and SVGAGI. V lost 3 bases, J lost 4 bases, and 15 bases lay in between. This CDR3 contains 15 residues. The CDR3 region has the DNA TGTGCCAGCAGTTATACCAGGGCAAATGGCTATGGCTACACCTTC. It is translated as CASSYTRANGYGYTF.

The chain uses TRBV7-2 and TRBJ2-7, with 9 bases that match TRBD2. CDR3 length: 17 amino acids. The germline gives CDR1 SGHTA, CDR2 FQGNSA. V was pared by 3 bases and J by 5 bases, with 14 bases of the junction left unmatched. The CDR3 nucleotides are TGTGCCAGCAGCTTGGGTTGGGGGGCTAGCGGGACCGACGAGCAGTACTTC. Protein sequence: CASSLGWGASGTDEQYF.

With regard to this clone: The junction does not match germline at one end; this may be a read error. V gene TRBV7-2 combines with J gene TRBJ2-1, with 9 bases fitting TRBD2. Germline-derived CDR1 and CDR2 are SGHTA and FQGNSA. This CDR3 has 17 amino acids. Here the CDR3 reads CASSLASTAGGQDEQFF. The CDR3 DNA reads as TGTGCCAGCAGCCTAGCCTCCACGGCGGGGGGGCAGGATGAGCAGTTCTTC.

V gene TRBV5-1 combines with J gene TRBJ2-3; a possible D gene is TRBD2 (6 bases). The CDR3 runs 17 residues. Germline V gene lookup returns CDR1 SGHRS and CDR2 YFSETQ. The germline V and J ends were trimmed by 6 bases and 5 bases, with 25 bases remaining between them. The CDR3: CASTLGGREGWGDTQYF. The CDR3 coding sequence is TGCGCCAGCACCCTGGGAGGCAGGGAAGGCTGGGGAGATACGCAGTATTTT.